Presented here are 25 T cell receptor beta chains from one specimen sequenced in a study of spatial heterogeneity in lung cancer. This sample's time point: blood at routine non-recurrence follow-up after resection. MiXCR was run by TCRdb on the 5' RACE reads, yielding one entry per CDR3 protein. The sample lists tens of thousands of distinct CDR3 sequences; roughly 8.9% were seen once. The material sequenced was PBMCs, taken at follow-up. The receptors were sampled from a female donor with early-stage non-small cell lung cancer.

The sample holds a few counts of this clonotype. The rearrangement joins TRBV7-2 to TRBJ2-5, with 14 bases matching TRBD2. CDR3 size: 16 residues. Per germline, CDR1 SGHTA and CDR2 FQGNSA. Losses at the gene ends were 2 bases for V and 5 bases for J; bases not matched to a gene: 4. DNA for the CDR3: TGTGCCAGCAGCTTAATGGGACTAGCGGGAGCGGAGACCCAGTACTTC. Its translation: CASSLMGLAGAETQYF.

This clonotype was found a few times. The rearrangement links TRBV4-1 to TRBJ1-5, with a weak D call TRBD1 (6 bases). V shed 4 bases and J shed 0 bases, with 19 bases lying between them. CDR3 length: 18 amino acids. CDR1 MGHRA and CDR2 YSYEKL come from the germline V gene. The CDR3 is CASSPGDIARFSNQPQHF. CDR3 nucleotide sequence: TGCGCCAGCAGCCCCGGGGACATCGCCCGCTTTAGCAATCAGCCCCAGCATTTT.

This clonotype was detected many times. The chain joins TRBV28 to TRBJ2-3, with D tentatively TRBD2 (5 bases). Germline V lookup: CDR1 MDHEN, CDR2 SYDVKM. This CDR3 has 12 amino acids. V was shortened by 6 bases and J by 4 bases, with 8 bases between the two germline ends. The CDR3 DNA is TGTGCCAGCAGGGGGAGTCCAGATACGCAGTATTTT. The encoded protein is CASRGSPDTQYF.

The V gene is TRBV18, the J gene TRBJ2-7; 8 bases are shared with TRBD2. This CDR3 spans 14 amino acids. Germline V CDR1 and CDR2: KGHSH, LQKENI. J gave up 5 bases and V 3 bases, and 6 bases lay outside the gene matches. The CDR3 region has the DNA TGTGCCAGCTCACCCGGTAGCGGGATCGACGAGCAGTACTTC. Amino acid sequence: CASSPGSGIDEQYF. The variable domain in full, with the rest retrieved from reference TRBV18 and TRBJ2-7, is NAGVMQNPRHLVRRRGQEARLRCSPMKGHSHVYWYRQLPEEGLKFMVYLQKENIIDESGMPKERFSAEFPKEGPSILRIQQVVRGDSAAYFCASSPGSGIDEQYFGPGTRLTVT.

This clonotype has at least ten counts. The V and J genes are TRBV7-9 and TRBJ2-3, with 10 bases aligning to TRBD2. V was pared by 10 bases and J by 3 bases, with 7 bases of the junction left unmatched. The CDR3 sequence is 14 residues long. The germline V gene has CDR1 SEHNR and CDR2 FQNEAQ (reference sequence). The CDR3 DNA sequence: TGTGCCATCCTAGGACTAGCGGAGACAGATACGCAGTATTTT. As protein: CAILGLAETDTQYF. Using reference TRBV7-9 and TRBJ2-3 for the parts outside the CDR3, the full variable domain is DTGVSQNPRHKITKRGQNVTFRCDPISEHNRLYWYRQTLGQGPEFLTYFQNEAQLEKSRLLSDRFSAERPKGSFSTLEIQRTEQGDSAMYLCAILGLAETDTQYFGPGTRLTVL.

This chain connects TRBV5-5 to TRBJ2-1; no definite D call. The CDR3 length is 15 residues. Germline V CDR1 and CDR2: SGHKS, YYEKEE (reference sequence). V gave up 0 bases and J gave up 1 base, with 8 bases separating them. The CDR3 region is CASSLDPWSYNEQFF. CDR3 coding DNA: TGTGCCAGCAGCTTGGACCCTTGGTCCTACAATGAGCAGTTCTTC.

The CDR3 spells CSARDAGAAQETQYF. The CDR3 nucleotides read TGCAGTGCTAGAGATGCAGGGGCAGCCCAAGAGACCCAGTACTTC. V is TRBV20-1 and J is TRBJ2-5, with D tentatively TRBD1 (6 bases). V was cut by 0 bases and J by 1 base, with 12 bases left in between. The CDR3 is 15 residues long. Germline assignment: CDR1 DFQATT and CDR2 SNEGSKA (reference sequence).

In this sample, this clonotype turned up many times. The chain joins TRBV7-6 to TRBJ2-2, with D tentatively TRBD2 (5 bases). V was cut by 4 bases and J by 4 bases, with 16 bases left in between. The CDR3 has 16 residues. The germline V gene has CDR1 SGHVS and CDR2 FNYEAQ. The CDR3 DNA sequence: TGTGCCAGCAGCTCAGTCACTAGACCGATCACCGGGGAGCTGTTTTTT. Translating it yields CASSSVTRPITGELFF.

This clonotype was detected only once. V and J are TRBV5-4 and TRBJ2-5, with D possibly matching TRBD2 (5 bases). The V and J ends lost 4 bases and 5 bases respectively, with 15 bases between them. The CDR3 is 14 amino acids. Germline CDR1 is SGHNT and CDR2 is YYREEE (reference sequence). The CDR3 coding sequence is TGTGCCAGCAGCCCCCGTCCGGGGAGTGAGACCCAGTACTTC. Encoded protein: CASSPRPGSETQYF.

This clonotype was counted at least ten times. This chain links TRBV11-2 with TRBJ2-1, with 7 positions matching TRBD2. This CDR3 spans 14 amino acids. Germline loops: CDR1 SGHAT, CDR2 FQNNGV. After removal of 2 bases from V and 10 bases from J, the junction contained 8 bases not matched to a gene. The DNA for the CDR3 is TGTGCCAGCAGCTTAATCGGGAGGAGGTGGGAGCAGTTCTTC. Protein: CASSLIGRRWEQFF.

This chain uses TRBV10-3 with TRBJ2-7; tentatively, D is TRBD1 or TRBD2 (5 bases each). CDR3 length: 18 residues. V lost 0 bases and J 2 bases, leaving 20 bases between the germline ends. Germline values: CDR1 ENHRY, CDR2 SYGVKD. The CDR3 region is CAISESTEGRVNPYEQYF. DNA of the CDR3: TGTGCCATCAGTGAGTCGACTGAGGGACGGGTAAACCCCTACGAGCAGTACTTC.

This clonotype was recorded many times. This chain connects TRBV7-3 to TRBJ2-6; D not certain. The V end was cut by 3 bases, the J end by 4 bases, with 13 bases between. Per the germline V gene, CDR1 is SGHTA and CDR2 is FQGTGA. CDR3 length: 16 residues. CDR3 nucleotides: TGTGCCAGCAGCTTCTCGGCCGCCCTGGGGGCCAACGTCCTGACTTTC. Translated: CASSFSAALGANVLTF.

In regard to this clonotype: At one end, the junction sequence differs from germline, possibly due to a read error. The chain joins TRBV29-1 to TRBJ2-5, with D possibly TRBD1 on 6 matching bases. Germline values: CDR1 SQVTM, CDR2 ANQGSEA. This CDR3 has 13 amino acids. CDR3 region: CSVPDRLAEIQYF. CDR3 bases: TGCAGCGTTCCCGACAGGCTCGCGGAGATCCAGTACTTC.

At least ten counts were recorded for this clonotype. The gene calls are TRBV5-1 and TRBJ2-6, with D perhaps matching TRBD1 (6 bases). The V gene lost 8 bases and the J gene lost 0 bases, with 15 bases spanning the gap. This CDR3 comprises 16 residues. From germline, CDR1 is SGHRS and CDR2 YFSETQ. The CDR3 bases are TGCGCCAGTCTACAGGGAACGAGCTCTGGGGCCAACGTCCTGACTTTC. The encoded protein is CASLQGTSSGANVLTF.

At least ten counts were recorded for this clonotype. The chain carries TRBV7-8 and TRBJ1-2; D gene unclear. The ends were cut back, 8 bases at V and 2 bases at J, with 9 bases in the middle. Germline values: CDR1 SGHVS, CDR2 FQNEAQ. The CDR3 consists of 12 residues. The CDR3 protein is CASFGRNYGYTF. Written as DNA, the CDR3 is TGTGCCAGCTTTGGACGCAACTATGGCTACACCTTC.

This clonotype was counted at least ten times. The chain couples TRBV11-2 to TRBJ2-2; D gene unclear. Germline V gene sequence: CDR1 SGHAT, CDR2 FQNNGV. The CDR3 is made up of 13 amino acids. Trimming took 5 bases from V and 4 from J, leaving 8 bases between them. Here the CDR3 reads CASSPSPTGELFF. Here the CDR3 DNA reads TGTGCCAGCAGCCCTTCCCCCACCGGGGAGCTGTTTTTT.

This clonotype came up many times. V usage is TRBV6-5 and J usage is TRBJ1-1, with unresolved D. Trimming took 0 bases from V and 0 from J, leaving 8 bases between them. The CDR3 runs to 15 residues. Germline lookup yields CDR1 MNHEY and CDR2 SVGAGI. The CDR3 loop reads CASSYSWALNTEAFF. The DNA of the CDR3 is TGTGCCAGCAGTTACTCGTGGGCCCTGAACACTGAAGCTTTCTTT.

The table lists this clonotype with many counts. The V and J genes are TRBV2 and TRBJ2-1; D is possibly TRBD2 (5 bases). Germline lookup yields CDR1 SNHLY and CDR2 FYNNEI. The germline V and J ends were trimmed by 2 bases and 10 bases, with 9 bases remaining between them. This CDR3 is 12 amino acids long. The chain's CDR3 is CASSESAEEQFF. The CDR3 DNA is TGTGCCAGCAGTGAATCAGCGGAAGAGCAGTTCTTC.

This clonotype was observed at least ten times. CDR3 sequence (DNA): TGTGCCAGCAGCCCCGGGACAGACTACAATGAGCAGTTCTTC. This sequence encodes CASSPGTDYNEQFF. The chain combines TRBV28 with TRBJ2-1; 7 bases map to TRBD1. Germline CDR1 is MDHEN and CDR2 is SYDVKM. Unmatched junction bases numbered 5, after V lost 6 bases and J lost 3 bases. The CDR3 contains 14 residues.

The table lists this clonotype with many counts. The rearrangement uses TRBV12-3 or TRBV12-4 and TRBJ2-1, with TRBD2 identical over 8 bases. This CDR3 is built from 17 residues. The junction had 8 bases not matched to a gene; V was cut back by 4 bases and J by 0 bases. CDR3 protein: CASSSPLAASSYNEQFF. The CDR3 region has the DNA TGTGCCAGCAGTTCACCACTAGCGGCTAGCTCCTACAATGAGCAGTTCTTC.

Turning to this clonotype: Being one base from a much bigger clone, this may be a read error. The CDR3 reads CASNGGPIYNEQFF. For the CDR3, the DNA is TGCGCCAGCAACGGAGGCCCAATCTACAATGAGCAGTTCTTC. J is TRBJ2-1 and V is TRBV10-1, with TRBD2 as a possible D gene (5 bases). Per germline, CDR1 WNHNN and CDR2 SYGVQD (reference sequence). CDR3 length: 14 amino acids. V was pared by 7 bases and J by 3 bases, with 13 bases between.

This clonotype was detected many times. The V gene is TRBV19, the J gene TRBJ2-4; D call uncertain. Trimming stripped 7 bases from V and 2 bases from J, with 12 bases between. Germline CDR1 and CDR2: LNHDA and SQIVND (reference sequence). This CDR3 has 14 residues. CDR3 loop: CASMPASTKNIQYF. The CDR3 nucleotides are TGTGCCAGTATGCCGGCGTCCACCAAAAACATTCAGTACTTC. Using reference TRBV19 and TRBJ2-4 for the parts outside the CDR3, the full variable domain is DGGITQSPKYLFRKEGQNVTLSCEQNLNHDAMYWYRQDPGQGLRLIYYSQIVNDFQKGDIAEGYSVSREKKESFPLTVTSAQKNPTAFYLCASMPASTKNIQYFGAGTRLSVL.

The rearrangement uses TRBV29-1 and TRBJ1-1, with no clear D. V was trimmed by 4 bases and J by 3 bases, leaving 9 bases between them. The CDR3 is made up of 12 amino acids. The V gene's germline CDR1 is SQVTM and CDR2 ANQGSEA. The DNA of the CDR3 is TGCAGCGTTGTTCCGGGGTACACTGAAGCTTTCTTT. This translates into CSVVPGYTEAFF.

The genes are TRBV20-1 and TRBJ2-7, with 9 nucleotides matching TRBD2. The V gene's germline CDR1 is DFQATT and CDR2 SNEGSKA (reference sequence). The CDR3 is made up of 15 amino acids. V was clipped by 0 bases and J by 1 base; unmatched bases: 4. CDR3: CSARDASGGSYEQYF. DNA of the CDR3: TGCAGTGCTAGAGATGCCAGCGGGGGGTCCTACGAGCAGTACTTC.

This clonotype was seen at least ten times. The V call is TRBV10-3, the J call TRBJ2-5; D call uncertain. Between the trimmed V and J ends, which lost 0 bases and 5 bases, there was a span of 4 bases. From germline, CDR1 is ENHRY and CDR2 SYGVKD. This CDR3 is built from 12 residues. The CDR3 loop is CAISESAETQYF. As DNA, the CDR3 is TGTGCCATCAGTGAGTCAGCCGAGACCCAGTACTTC.